This is a list of T cell receptor beta chains from one sample in a study of Graves' ophthalmopathy and Graves' hyperthyroidism. TCRdb processed the multiplex PCR reads anew with MiXCR; each CDR3 protein has one entry. The table lists roughly 380,000 distinct CDR3 sequences, 15% of them singletons, with 5.5% to 7% in the top ten. The sequencing sample was made of peripheral blood. All receptors come from a woman aged 18-29 years with stable Graves' hyperthyroidism. Both conserved end residues are part of each CDR3. The order of the fields is V gene, J gene, D gene, clone size, CDR3 DNA, CDR3 protein. A D gene is named only where the DNA matches it firmly. Rows may omit the clone size; those that give it use once, few, many or a size class.

v_gene: TRBV5-1; j_gene: TRBJ1-3; d_gene: .; abundance: large; CDR3nt: TGCGCCAGCAGTCGGGCAGGGAGCTCTGGAAACACCATATATTTT; CDR3aa: CASSRAGSSGNTIYF
v_gene: TRBV10-3; j_gene: TRBJ2-7; d_gene: .; abundance: few; CDR3nt: TGTGCCATCAGTGAGTCCCAGGCCCACTCCTACGAGCAGTACTTC; CDR3aa: CAISESQAHSYEQYF
v_gene: TRBV20-1; j_gene: TRBJ2-7; d_gene: .; abundance: many; CDR3nt: TGCAGTGCTAGAGACCTCCTCGGAGGCTACGAGCAGTACTTC; CDR3aa: CSARDLLGGYEQYF
v_gene: TRBV20-1; j_gene: TRBJ1-1; d_gene: .; abundance: many; CDR3nt: TGCAGTGCTAGAGTTGACAAGGAGACTGAAGCTTTCTTT; CDR3aa: CSARVDKETEAFF
v_gene: TRBV12-3/TRBV12-4; j_gene: TRBJ1-2; d_gene: TRBD1; abundance: many; CDR3nt: TGTGCCAGCACCCCGGGACAGGGAGTAGGCGGCTACACCTTC; CDR3aa: CASTPGQGVGGYTF
v_gene: TRBV19; j_gene: TRBJ1-2; d_gene: TRBD1; abundance: many; CDR3nt: TGTGCCACATCCGGGACAGGGGCCTATGGCTACACCTTC; CDR3aa: CATSGTGAYGYTF
v_gene: TRBV12-3/TRBV12-4; j_gene: TRBJ1-5; d_gene: TRBD1; abundance: many; CDR3nt: TGTGCCAGCAGTTCGACAGGGCCGGTTCAGCCCCAGCATTTT; CDR3aa: CASSSTGPVQPQHF
v_gene: TRBV14; j_gene: TRBJ1-6; d_gene: .; abundance: many; CDR3nt: TGTGCCAGCGGACGGGGGCCCCTTATTAGATCACCCCTCCACTTT; CDR3aa: CASGRGPLIRSPLHF
v_gene: TRBV6-2/TRBV6-3; j_gene: TRBJ2-4; d_gene: TRBD1; abundance: few; CDR3nt: TGTGCCAGCACCCGGACAGGCCGGCGAAATCAGTACTTC; CDR3aa: CASTRTGRRNQYF
v_gene: TRBV5-5; j_gene: TRBJ1-1; d_gene: .; abundance: many; CDR3nt: TGTGCCAGCACCTGGTCCATGAACACTGAAGCTTTCTTT; CDR3aa: CASTWSMNTEAFF
v_gene: TRBV11-2; j_gene: TRBJ2-2; d_gene: TRBD1; abundance: few; CDR3nt: TGTGCCAGCCGCACCTCAGGACAGGGCGGTTGGCTCACCGGGGAGCTGTTTTTT; CDR3aa: CASRTSGQGGWLTGELFF
v_gene: TRBV3-1; j_gene: TRBJ1-6; d_gene: .; abundance: many; CDR3nt: TGTGCCAGCAGCCAAGTCGGCCCTAGCTCCTATAATTCACCCCTCCACTTT; CDR3aa: CASSQVGPSSYNSPLHF
v_gene: TRBV6-1; j_gene: TRBJ1-2; d_gene: TRBD1; abundance: many; CDR3nt: TGTGCCAGCAGCCGTTTACAGGGGCGCCATGGCTACACCTTC; CDR3aa: CASSRLQGRHGYTF
v_gene: TRBV3-1; j_gene: TRBJ1-1; d_gene: .; abundance: few; CDR3nt: TGTGCCAGCAGCAAAAGGGGTATAACTGAAGCTTTCTTT; CDR3aa: CASSKRGITEAFF
v_gene: TRBV5-6; j_gene: TRBJ1-2; d_gene: .; abundance: few; CDR3nt: TGTGCCAGCGGACTAGACAGGCTCGGGGATGGCTACACCTTC; CDR3aa: CASGLDRLGDGYTF
v_gene: TRBV20-1; j_gene: TRBJ1-5; d_gene: .; abundance: many; CDR3nt: TGCAGTGCTAGAGACCGCACCACAGGACTTCAGCCCCAGCATTTT; CDR3aa: CSARDRTTGLQPQHF
v_gene: TRBV6-1; j_gene: TRBJ1-2; d_gene: TRBD1; abundance: many; CDR3nt: TGTGCCAGCAGCGACAGGGTACCCGTCGGCTACACCTTC; CDR3aa: CASSDRVPVGYTF
v_gene: TRBV9; j_gene: TRBJ1-2; d_gene: TRBD1; abundance: many; CDR3nt: TGTGCCAGCAGCTTAGTCTCCGGGACAGGGACCTATGGCTACACCTTC; CDR3aa: CASSLVSGTGTYGYTF
v_gene: TRBV6-1; j_gene: TRBJ2-7; d_gene: .; abundance: once; CDR3nt: TGTGCCAGCGAGGACAGCTTCTACGAGCAGTACTTC; CDR3aa: CASEDSFYEQYF
v_gene: TRBV6-1; j_gene: TRBJ2-6; d_gene: .; abundance: many; CDR3nt: TGTGCCAGCAGCCAACAGGGCTCTGGGGCCAACGTCCTGACTTTC; CDR3aa: CASSQQGSGANVLTF
v_gene: TRBV12-3/TRBV12-4; j_gene: TRBJ1-5; d_gene: TRBD1; abundance: many; CDR3nt: TGTGCCAGCAGGCAGCAGGGGGATAGAAGCAATCAGCCCCAGCATTTT; CDR3aa: CASRQQGDRSNQPQHF
v_gene: TRBV6-2/TRBV6-3; j_gene: TRBJ2-7; d_gene: .; abundance: .; CDR3nt: TGTGCCAGCAGCCACACGTTGAGGGCCTCCTACGAGCAGTACTTC; CDR3aa: CASSHTLRASYEQYF
v_gene: TRBV19; j_gene: TRBJ1-3; d_gene: .; abundance: many; CDR3nt: TGTGCCAGTAGTATCCTCGGGGCACGTGGAAACACCATATATTTT; CDR3aa: CASSILGARGNTIYF
v_gene: TRBV11-2; j_gene: TRBJ1-1; d_gene: .; abundance: many; CDR3nt: TGTGCCAGCAGCAAAAGGTCCGTGGCAGGGAGTCGGGACACTGAAGCTTTCTTT; CDR3aa: CASSKRSVAGSRDTEAFF
v_gene: TRBV12-3/TRBV12-4; j_gene: TRBJ1-6; d_gene: .; abundance: many; CDR3nt: TGTGCCAGCAGTTTATTACGGGATAATTCACCCCTCCACTTT; CDR3aa: CASSLLRDNSPLHF
v_gene: TRBV7-9; j_gene: TRBJ1-5; d_gene: .; abundance: few; CDR3nt: TGTGCCAGCAGCCCAATCGGGGGCGTCAATCAGCCCCAGCATTTT; CDR3aa: CASSPIGGVNQPQHF
v_gene: TRBV7-2; j_gene: TRBJ2-7; d_gene: .; abundance: many; CDR3nt: TGTGCCAGCAGCTTAGCGCATCGGCAGCTCTACGAGCAGTACTTC; CDR3aa: CASSLAHRQLYEQYF
v_gene: TRBV15; j_gene: TRBJ1-1; d_gene: .; abundance: once; CDR3nt: TGTGCCACCAGCAGATTTGGGACACCGCCTGAAGCTTTCTTT; CDR3aa: CATSRFGTPPEAFF
v_gene: TRBV11-2; j_gene: TRBJ1-2; d_gene: TRBD1; abundance: many; CDR3nt: TGTGCCAGCAGCTTGGGTTGGACAGGGGAAAACTATGGCTACACCTTC; CDR3aa: CASSLGWTGENYGYTF
v_gene: TRBV27; j_gene: TRBJ2-7; d_gene: .; abundance: many; CDR3nt: TGTGCCAGCCCCGGGCAGGGGCCTCCGATTGGGACCTACGAGCAGTACTTC; CDR3aa: CASPGQGPPIGTYEQYF
v_gene: TRBV20-1; j_gene: TRBJ2-2; d_gene: .; abundance: .; CDR3nt: TGCAGTTCTAAGGGACCCTACGGGGAGCTGTTTTTT; CDR3aa: CSSKGPYGELFF
v_gene: TRBV5-1; j_gene: TRBJ2-7; d_gene: TRBD1; abundance: .; CDR3nt: TGCGCCAGCAGCGAGAACCCGGGACAGGGTCTTCGGAGGTCCTACGAGCAGTACTTC; CDR3aa: CASSENPGQGLRRSYEQYF
v_gene: TRBV5-1; j_gene: TRBJ1-6; d_gene: .; abundance: many; CDR3nt: TGCGCCAGCAGCTTGGAAAGGACAACGGGGTCACCCCTCCACTTT; CDR3aa: CASSLERTTGSPLHF
v_gene: TRBV24-1; j_gene: TRBJ2-6; d_gene: .; abundance: many; CDR3nt: TGTGCCACCAGTGATCCTCAGGTCTCTGGGGCCAACGTCCTGACTTTC; CDR3aa: CATSDPQVSGANVLTF
v_gene: TRBV10-1; j_gene: TRBJ2-7; d_gene: .; abundance: many; CDR3nt: TGCGCCAGCAGTGGAGCAGCCCGCCGCCTCTCCTACGAGCAGTACTTC; CDR3aa: CASSGAARRLSYEQYF